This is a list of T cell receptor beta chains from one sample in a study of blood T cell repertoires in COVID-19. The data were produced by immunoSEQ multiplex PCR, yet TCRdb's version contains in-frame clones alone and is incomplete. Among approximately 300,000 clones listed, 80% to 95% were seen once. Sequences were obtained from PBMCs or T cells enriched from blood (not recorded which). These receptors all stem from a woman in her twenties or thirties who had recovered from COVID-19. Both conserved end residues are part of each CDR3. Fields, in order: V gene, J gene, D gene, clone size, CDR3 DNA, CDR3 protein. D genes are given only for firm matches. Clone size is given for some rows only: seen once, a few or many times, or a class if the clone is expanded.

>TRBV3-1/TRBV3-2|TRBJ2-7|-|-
TGTGCCAGCAGCCAGACGGGACTGGGCTACGAGCAGTACTTC
CASSQTGLGYEQYF
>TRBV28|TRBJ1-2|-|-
TGTGTGGTATGGGGAGGTAACTATGGCTACACCTTC
CVVWGGNYGYTF
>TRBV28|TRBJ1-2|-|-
TGTGCCAGCCTAAGTAGTCTCCGGGGAGGCTACACCTTC
CASLSSLRGGYTF
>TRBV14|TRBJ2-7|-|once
TGTGCCAGCAGCCCGGTCGGGGGGCTACTGGCCTACGAGCAGTACTTC
CASSPVGGLLAYEQYF
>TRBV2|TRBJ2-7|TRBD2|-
TGTGCCAGCAGCCTCGGGACTAGCGACTACGAGCAGTACTTC
CASSLGTSDYEQYF
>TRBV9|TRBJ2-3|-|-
TGTGCCAGCAGCGTTAGTGTATATGGTAGCACAGATACGCAGTATTTT
CASSVSVYGSTDTQYF
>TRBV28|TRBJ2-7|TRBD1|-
TGTGCCAGCAGTTACCGACAGGGGGACCACGAGCAGTACTTC
CASSYRQGDHEQYF
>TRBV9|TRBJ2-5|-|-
TGTGCCAGCAGCGGAGGCGGGGCAAGTTATAAACTTTACTTC
CASSGGGASYKLYF
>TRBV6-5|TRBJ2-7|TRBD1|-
TGTGCCAGCAGGGCAGGACAGGCCTACGAGCAGTACTTC
CASRAGQAYEQYF
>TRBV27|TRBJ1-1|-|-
TGTGCCAGCAGTCCATCACAGGGTATGGGGACTGAAGCTTTCTTT
CASSPSQGMGTEAFF
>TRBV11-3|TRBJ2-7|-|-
TGTGCCAGCAGCTTTCCAGGTAACTACGAGCAGTACTTC
CASSFPGNYEQYF
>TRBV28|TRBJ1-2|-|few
TGTGCCAGCAGTCCCTCCCCTGACTGGGGCTACACCTTC
CASSPSPDWGYTF
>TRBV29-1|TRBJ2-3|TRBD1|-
TGCAGCGTTTTTTCCAGCCGGGACAGAACGCGACAGCGGAGCACAGATACGCAGTATTTT
CSVFSSRDRTRQRSTDTQYF
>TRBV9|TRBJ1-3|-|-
TGTGCCAGCAGCGTAGAGGGACTCTCTGGAAACACCATATATTTT
CASSVEGLSGNTIYF
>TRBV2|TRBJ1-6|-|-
TGTGCCAGCAGGTTACGGGACAAGGGCTTCCACTTT
CASRLRDKGFHF
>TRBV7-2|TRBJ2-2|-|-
TGTGCCAGCATCCCTGGCAGGAACACCGGGGAGCTGTTTTTT
CASIPGRNTGELFF
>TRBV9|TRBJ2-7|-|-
TGTGCCAGCAGCCCTGGGCCCCGGGACTCCTACGAGCAGTACTTC
CASSPGPRDSYEQYF
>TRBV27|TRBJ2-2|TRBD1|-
TGTGCCAGCTCCTCTTACCCACCGGGACAGGGGCCGCCTTCGAACACCGGGGAGCTGTTTTTT
CASSSYPPGQGPPSNTGELFF
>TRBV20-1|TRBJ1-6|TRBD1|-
TGCAGTGCTAGTGGGACAGGGAAGAAGAGCGGTTCACCCCTCCACTTT
CSASGTGKKSGSPLHF
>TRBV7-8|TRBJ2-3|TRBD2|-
TGTGCCAGCAGCTTACTAGCGGGAGGGCCCACAGATACGCAGTATTTT
CASSLLAGGPTDTQYF
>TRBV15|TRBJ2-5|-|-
TGTGCCACCAGCAGAGATCCAAAAGAGACCCAGTACTTC
CATSRDPKETQYF
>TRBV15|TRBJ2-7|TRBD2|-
TGTGCCACCAGCAGACTAGCGGGCCCTCTTTACGAGCAGTACTTC
CATSRLAGPLYEQYF
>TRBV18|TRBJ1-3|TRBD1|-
TGTGCCAGCTCAAGGACGACAGGGCTCGGAAACACCATATATTTT
CASSRTTGLGNTIYF
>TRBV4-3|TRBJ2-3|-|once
TGCGCCAGCAGCCAAGATGTTCGGGGGTCAGCAGATACGCAGTATTTT
CASSQDVRGSADTQYF
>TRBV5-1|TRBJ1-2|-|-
TGCGCCAGCAGACCCACAGCTAACTATGGCTACACCTTC
CASRPTANYGYTF
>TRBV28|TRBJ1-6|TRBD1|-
TGTGCCAGCAGGACGACAGGGGACGCTTCACCCCTCCACTTT
CASRTTGDASPLHF
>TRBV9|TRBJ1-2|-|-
TGTGCCAGTAGCGGGGTCGGGGACTATGGCTACACCTTC
CASSGVGDYGYTF
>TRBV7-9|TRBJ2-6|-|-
TGTGCCAGCAGCTCCCCGGGTGTTGGGGCCAACGTCCTGACTTTC
CASSSPGVGANVLTF
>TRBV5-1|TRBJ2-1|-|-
TGCGCCAGCAGCTCGGTAGCGGACAATGAGCAGTTCTTC
CASSSVADNEQFF